This passage covers 22 T cell receptor beta chains from one sample sequenced in a study of blood T cells in healthy people across ages. Together with a sample-barcoded 5' primer, a J-beta primer mix was included in a second PCR lasting 7 to 11 cycles. TCRdb passed the 5' RACE reads through MiXCR, listing each CDR3 protein once. The table lists approximately 800,000 distinct CDR3 sequences, approximately 53% of them singletons, with roughly 37% in the top ten. The sample was blood. These receptor sequences come from an elderly man in good health.

The CDR3 DNA reads as TGCAGCGTGAGGACAGGGCAAGAGACCCAGTTCTTC. Protein: CSVRTGQETQFF. V is TRBV29-1 and J is TRBJ2-5; 8 bases map to TRBD1. The end of the DNA aligns better with TRBJ2-1, so the J call may be wrong. CDR1 is SQVTM, CDR2 ANQGSEA, per germline. The CDR3 is 12 residues long.

DNA for the CDR3: TGCGCCAGCAGCCCCGTCGGGGGGCGGAACGGAGATACGCAGTATTTT. This codes for CASSPVGGRNGDTQYF. V and J are TRBV5-1 and TRBJ2-3, with D possibly matching TRBD2 (7 bases). The CDR3 runs to 16 residues. Germline CDR1 is SGHRS and CDR2 is YFSETQ. V lost 4 bases and J 5 bases, leaving 20 bases between the germline ends.

The chain combines TRBV20-1 with TRBJ2-1; 11 nucleotides line up with TRBD2. The length of the CDR3 is 15 residues. J was trimmed by 4 bases and V by 4 bases; bases with no gene match: 6. Germline V CDR1 and CDR2: DFQATT, SNEGSKA (reference sequence). CDR3 loop: CSAIPGTSGYNEQFF. In DNA, the CDR3 is TGCAGTGCTATTCCCGGGACTAGCGGTTACAATGAGCAGTTCTTC.

V is TRBV3-1 and J is TRBJ2-4; weak D call: TRBD1 (6 bases). The CDR3 contains 15 residues. In germline, CDR1 is LGHDT, CDR2 YNNKEL (reference sequence). V was shortened by 1 base and J by 13 bases, with 20 bases between the two germline ends. As DNA, the CDR3 is TGTGCCAGCAGCCAAGGGACCAGGGGTTCGGAAGAGCAGTACTTC. Amino acids: CASSQGTRGSEEQYF.

The chain joins TRBV7-9 to TRBJ2-7; D may match TRBD1 or TRBD2 (5 bases each). Germline CDR1 is SEHNR and CDR2 is FQNEAQ (reference sequence). Deletions cut 7 bases from V and 7 bases from J, with 20 bases between. This CDR3 is built from 14 residues. The CDR3 bases are TGTGCCAGCACCATTGACCCGGGGACGGCGGAGCAGTACTTC. Translation gives CASTIDPGTAEQYF.

This clonotype was detected only once. The chain couples TRBV18 to TRBJ2-5, with D perhaps TRBD1 (6 bases). Trimming cost V 1 base and J 11 bases, with 17 bases left between them. The CDR3 is 14 residues long. Germline V gives CDR1 KGHSH, CDR2 LQKENI. CDR3 sequence: CASSPLQGRGEQYF. The CDR3 nucleotides read TGTGCCAGCTCACCACTGCAGGGGCGTGGTGAGCAGTACTTC. The complete variable domain, with remaining parts taken from reference TRBV18 and TRBJ2-5, reads NAGVMQNPRHLVRRRGQEARLRCSPMKGHSHVYWYRQLPEEGLKFMVYLQKENIIDESGMPKERFSAEFPKEGPSILRIQQVVRGDSAAYFCASSPLQGRGEQYFGPGTRLLVL.

The chain is built from TRBV20-1 and TRBJ2-1, with 9 bases aligning to TRBD1. The V gene's germline CDR1 is DFQATT and CDR2 SNEGSKA (reference sequence). After removal of 6 bases from V and 3 bases from J, the junction contained 6 bases not matched to a gene. CDR3 length: 14 amino acids. The CDR3 DNA reads as TGCAGTGCGCCGGGACAGGGCCACTACAATGAGCAGTTCTTC. It encodes CSAPGQGHYNEQFF.

This sequence joins TRBV7-9 and TRBJ1-6; D is unresolved. Germline V CDR1 and CDR2: SEHNR, FQNEAQ (reference sequence). The CDR3 covers 15 residues. V was trimmed by 6 bases and J by 4 bases, leaving 13 bases between them. The CDR3 DNA sequence: TGTGCCAGCAGAAAAACAGCATCTTATAATTCACCCCTCCACTTT. Encoded protein: CASRKTASYNSPLHF. The full variable domain, in which reference TRBV7-9 and TRBJ1-6 provide the parts outside the CDR3, is DTGVSQNPRHKITKRGQNVTFRCDPISEHNRLYWYRQTLGQGPEFLTYFQNEAQLEKSRLLSDRFSAERPKGSFSTLEIQRTEQGDSAMYLCASRKTASYNSPLHFGNGTRLTVT.

V is TRBV4-1 and J is TRBJ2-5, with 7 nucleotides matching TRBD1. The tail of the sequence fits TRBJ2-7 better, so the J call may be wrong. Per germline, CDR1 MGHRA and CDR2 YSYEKL. CDR3 length equals 16 residues. The DNA of the CDR3 is TGCGCCAGCAGCCAAGATAGGGGGACAGCCAAGGACGAGCAGTACTTC. This encodes CASSQDRGTAKDEQYF.

This chain links TRBV5-1 with TRBJ2-1, with D tentatively TRBD2 (7 bases). Trimming removed 4 bases at V and 10 bases at J, with 21 bases between. Looked up from germline, CDR1 is SGHRS and CDR2 is YFSETQ. CDR3 length equals 15 residues. In DNA, the CDR3 is TGCGCCAGCAGCCCACAGGGAGGGGGTTCCTACGAGCAGTTCTTC. This gives the protein CASSPQGGGSYEQFF.

This chain uses TRBV29-1 with TRBJ2-1; unclear D gene. V lost 2 bases, J lost 8 bases, and 4 bases lay in between. The CDR3 contains 10 residues. Germline V gene sequence: CDR1 SQVTM, CDR2 ANQGSEA. DNA for the CDR3: TGCAGCGTTGAAACACATGAGCAGTTCTTC. Translated: CSVETHEQFF.

The V and J genes are TRBV3-1 and TRBJ2-3, with 9 bases identical to TRBD1. The junction had 3 bases not matched to a gene; V was cut back by 11 bases and J by 3 bases. The CDR3 covers 12 residues. In germline, CDR1 is LGHDT, CDR2 YNNKEL (reference sequence). CDR3 loop: CALQGATDTQYF. The CDR3 DNA reads as TGTGCCTTACAGGGGGCAACAGATACGCAGTATTTT.

In its sample, this clonotype was seen a few times. The chain carries TRBV6-1 and TRBJ2-4, with 7 bases identical to TRBD1. Looked up from germline, CDR1 is MNHNS and CDR2 is SASEGT. V lost 5 bases, J lost 1 base, and 17 bases stayed unmatched. The length of the CDR3 is 19 residues. This CDR3 is CASSPLDRVVLGAKNIQYF. The CDR3 DNA sequence: TGTGCCAGCAGTCCTCTTGACAGGGTTGTTTTGGGGGCCAAAAACATTCAGTACTTC.

The chain combines TRBV9 with TRBJ2-2; maybe TRBD1 (6 bases). Germline lookup yields CDR1 SGDLS and CDR2 YYNGEE. V was shortened by 3 bases and J by 6 bases, with 12 bases between the two germline ends. The CDR3 contains 14 residues. The CDR3 is CASSALQGSGELFF. In DNA, the CDR3 is TGTGCCAGCAGCGCATTACAGGGTTCCGGGGAGCTGTTTTTT.

The gene calls are TRBV5-1 and TRBJ1-1; D gene uncertain. The germline gives CDR1 SGHRS, CDR2 YFSETQ. V dropped 4 bases and J dropped 2 bases, with 15 bases sitting between them. The CDR3 length is 15 residues. The CDR3 sequence: CASSLLGPSNTEAFF. CDR3 DNA sequence: TGCGCCAGCAGCCTGCTGGGCCCGTCAAACACTGAAGCTTTCTTT. Drawing the rest from reference TRBV5-1 and TRBJ1-1, the complete variable domain is KAGVTQTPRYLIKTRGQQVTLSCSPISGHRSVSWYQQTPGQGLQFLFEYFSETQRNKGNFPGRFSGRQFSNSRSEMNVSTLELGDSALYLCASSLLGPSNTEAFFGQGTRLTVV.

This clonotype was detected a few times. The chain uses TRBV4-2 and TRBJ2-3, with 9 bases lining up with TRBD2. Germline trimming cut 0 bases from V and 4 bases from J; bases unmatched to any gene: 5. Per germline, CDR1 LGHNA and CDR2 YNFKEQ. This CDR3 is built from 16 residues. The CDR3 nucleotides read TGTGCCAGCAGCCAAGAAGCGTCTAGCGGGGCAGATACGCAGTATTTT. Translating gives CASSQEASSGADTQYF.

The chain uses TRBV9 and TRBJ2-3; 7 bases are shared with TRBD2. The length of the CDR3 is 16 residues. Trimming took 0 bases from V and 6 from J; bases not matched to a gene: 10. CDR1 and CDR2 from the germline V gene are SGDLS and YYNGEE. As DNA, the CDR3 is TGTGCCAGCAGCGTAGCAGGGCGGGAGAGAGGGGATACGCAGTATTTT. Protein: CASSVAGRERGDTQYF.

The rearrangement links TRBV9 to TRBJ2-4; the D gene is possibly TRBD2 (5 bases). Germline CDR1 is SGDLS and CDR2 is YYNGEE. Trimming pared 0 bases from V and 7 bases from J, leaving 14 bases between. This CDR3 has 15 residues. The CDR3 protein is CASSVAGMVGNIQYF. In DNA form, the CDR3 reads TGTGCCAGCAGCGTAGCGGGAATGGTAGGGAACATTCAGTACTTC.

CDR3 DNA sequence: TGTGCCAGCTCACCTTGGGGGACTAGCCGAAAGGGGGCCCGTTACGAGCAGTACTTC. Translation gives CASSPWGTSRKGARYEQYF. The V and J genes are TRBV18 and TRBJ2-7; 9 nucleotides match TRBD2. The germline V gene has CDR1 KGHSH and CDR2 LQKENI. With V trimmed by 3 bases and J by 4 bases, 19 bases remained unmatched. This CDR3 contains 19 residues.

V usage is TRBV5-1 and J usage is TRBJ2-5; TRBD1 matches at 8 bases. The CDR3 contains 16 residues. CDR1 and CDR2 from the germline V gene are SGHRS and YFSETQ. V gave up 4 bases and J gave up 7 bases; unmatched junction bases: 15. The CDR3 is CASSRDSQGAHRTQYF. The CDR3 DNA sequence: TGCGCCAGCAGCCGCGACTCCCAGGGGGCGCATCGGACCCAGTACTTC.

J is TRBJ1-2 and V is TRBV6-2 or TRBV6-3; D is possibly TRBD1 (5 bases). The CDR3 sequence is 17 residues long. Trimming took off 3 bases at V and 7 bases at J, with 24 bases between the two ends. CDR1 and CDR2 (germline): MNHEY, SVGEGT. This chain's CDR3 is CASSYIGSGDALRGYTF. The CDR3 nucleotides read TGTGCCAGCAGTTATATCGGGAGTGGGGACGCTCTTCGTGGCTACACCTTC.

The rearrangement joins TRBV25-1 to TRBJ1-2; D remains unclear. The germline V gene has CDR1 MGHDK and CDR2 SYGVNS. Between the trimmed V and J ends, which lost 9 bases and 0 bases, there was a span of 14 bases. This CDR3 has 14 amino acids. CDR3 loop: CASLEGSANYGYTF. The CDR3 DNA is TGTGCCAGTCTAGAGGGCAGCGCTAACTATGGCTACACCTTC.